Below, 2 T cell receptor beta chains from the same sample are listed, as sequenced in a study of CD8 T cells in ankylosing spondylitis (dated by TCRdb to the late 2010s). The library was built by means of 5' RACE. TCRdb records Illumina HiSeq 2500 as the sequencer. The public reads were reanalyzed by TCRdb: fastp trimming at Q25, MiXCR alignment, in-frame beta chains only. Each CDR3 protein appears once, grouped with its most common genes and DNA. A total of 200,000 to 300,000 distinct CDR3 sequences appear in this sample, 20% to 30% of them only once. In total, the top ten clones hold 0.61% of the sample. The sequenced sample consisted of blood, either unsorted or a sorted T cell fraction (not recorded which). All receptors derive from a male donor with ankylosing spondylitis or in good health (not recorded which).

This clonotype was seen repeatedly, ten times or more. The gene calls are TRBV20-1 and TRBJ1-1; 8 bases align to TRBD1. The germline V gene encodes CDR1 DFQATT and CDR2 SNEGSKA (reference sequence). The CDR3 consists of 13 residues. V gave up 4 bases and J gave up 0 bases; unmatched junction bases: 1. In nucleotides, the CDR3 is TGCAGTGCTACGGACAGGGTGAACACTGAAGCTTTCTTT. Its translation: CSATDRVNTEAFF.

This clonotype was counted many times. The chain employs TRBV29-1 and TRBJ1-2; 9 bases fit TRBD1. From germline, CDR1 is SQVTM and CDR2 ANQGSEA. CDR3 length: 15 residues. Trimming cost V 4 bases and J 5 bases; bases outside gene matches: 11. The CDR3: CSVGVGQGSRYGYTF. CDR3 DNA: TGCAGCGTTGGAGTGGGACAGGGTTCCCGGTATGGCTACACCTTC.